This T cell receptor (beta chain) stems from a study of OX40 agonist ivuxolimab in advanced cancers. Study observations and caveats: Researchers did not determine the expanded peripheral T cells' antigen specificity. There were, on average, more expanded clones in CD8+ T cells than in CD4+. At 0.1 to 3.0 mg/kg, CD4+ and CD8+ blood T cells expanded clonally by week 6. Certain nonresponders likewise exhibited a low normalized T-cell clonal expansion.

Profiled with immunoSEQ multiplex PCR; TCRdb holds only in-frame clones, not every one. The sample has around 40,000 clones, roughly 89% seen once; the top ten hold roughly 0.51%. Details on this clone: What it binds is unknown.

The CDR3 is made up of 14 amino acids. V was trimmed by 2 bases and J by 0 bases, leaving 6 bases between them. Germline lookup yields CDR1 SGDLS and CDR2 YYNGEE. The sample here was CD4+ or CD8+ T cells sorted from blood, taken in a trial of the OX40 agonist ivuxolimab. The chain uses TRBV9 and TRBJ1-5; a weak D match, TRBD1 (5 bases). This TCR came from an adult with an advanced solid tumor such as melanoma, head and neck, liver or kidney cancer. CDR3 sequence (DNA): TGTGCCAGCAGCGTCAGGGATAGCAATCAGCCCCAGCATTTT. This sequence encodes CASSVRDSNQPQHF.